The entry below describes one T cell receptor (beta chain). Amplified regions were TCR beta CDR3 sequences from RNA transcripts. Carried out on the TCR CDR3, a first-round RT-PCR used the HTBI primer set. TCRdb independently ran MiXCR on the multiplex PCR reads; one entry per CDR3 protein. The top ten hold 6.5% to 9% of the sample, which has approximately 560,000 distinct CDR3 sequences, around 46% seen once. This record belongs to a study of T cells in Graves' hyperthyroidism and ophthalmopathy. The J segment lost 7 bases and the V segment lost 0 bases, leaving 6 bases of the junction unmatched. In germline, CDR1 is DFQATT, CDR2 SNEGSKA (reference sequence). This CDR3 comprises 15 residues.

The chain recombines TRBV20-1 with TRBJ1-5, with TRBD1 identical over 10 bases. Material for sequencing was peripheral blood or thyroid tissue (not recorded which). The TCR was taken from a woman aged 18 to 35 with Graves' hyperthyroidism. Here the CDR3 reads CSARDPGTGDQPQHF. The CDR3 coding sequence is TGCAGTGCTAGAGATCCCGGGACAGGGGACCAGCCCCAGCATTTT.